This record looks at one TCR beta chain sequence and its context. No antigen is known for it. This entry comes from a study of T cell responses to AZD1222 COVID-19 vaccine. This CDR3 contains 17 residues. Germline trimming cut 6 bases from V and 4 bases from J; bases unmatched to any gene: 7. From germline, CDR1 is ENHRY and CDR2 SYGVKD. Study conclusions and caveats: Sampled repertoires all dated from after the peak T cell response. Seropositive at baseline were only six or seven AZD1222 recipients.

TCRdb keeps only in-frame clones here, not all; method: immunoSEQ multiplex PCR. The data contain 15,000 to 20,000 clones, under 90% of them singletons. The chain employs TRBV10-3 and TRBJ2-3; 16 bases map to TRBD2. This sequence originates from an adult who received the AZD1222 COVID-19 vaccine. The sample consisted of peripheral blood, taken 28 days after the second AZD1222 dose. In DNA, the CDR3 is TGTGCCATCAGGGGGACTAGCGGGAGGGCCGAGGCAGATACGCAGTATTTT. It translates to CAIRGTSGRAEADTQYF.